This TCR beta chain was captured by sequencing in a study of blood T cell repertoires in COVID-19. Across the whole study: T cells, B-cell-depleted T cells, or PBMCs provided the cDNA or gDNA that served as material.

The participants were between about 18 and 90 years old and came from some 25 US areas. Self-reported history from a screening survey and questionnaire set each donor's cohort. The CDR3 has 16 amino acids. Losses at the gene ends were 3 bases for V and 5 bases for J; bases not matched to a gene: 9. The V gene's germline CDR1 is SGHNT and CDR2 YYREEE (reference sequence). Methods used by the authors: Reference gene primer amplification yielded estimated nucleated cell counts. Generated by immunoSEQ multiplex PCR, the TCRdb table keeps only in-frame clones and is missing some. That table gives V, J and clone size, and the DNA gave D and trimming. The sample shows about 170,000 clones, around 83% of them seen only once.

The receptor comes from a woman in her fifties or sixties in a cohort exposed to, infected with or recovered from COVID-19 (not recorded which). The J gene is TRBJ1-4, the V gene TRBV5-4, with 8 nucleotides matching TRBD1. Sequencing was performed on PBMCs or T cells enriched from blood (not recorded which). This CDR3 is CASSSRDRGVNEKLFF. The CDR3 DNA reads as TGTGCCAGCAGCTCCCGCGACAGGGGAGTAAATGAAAAACTGTTTTTT.